This TCR beta chain was recovered during a study of T cell responses to AZD1222 COVID-19 vaccine. General observations from the study: Seropositive status at baseline applied to only a handful of AZD1222 recipients. Reportedly, nearly half of unique spike TCRs recognized epitopes outside B.1.351/B.1.1.7 mutations. The repertoires were collected only after the peak T cell response.

Concerning this clone: Antigen: not known.

Germline V gives CDR1 LNHDA, CDR2 SQIVND (reference sequence). The ends were cut back, 4 bases at V and 2 bases at J, with 18 bases in the middle. CDR3 length: 16 amino acids. The protocol was immunoSEQ multiplex PCR, while the TCRdb copy is restricted to in-frame clones and leaves out a portion. The top ten hold roughly 5.1% of the sample, which has about 83,000 clones, more than 75% seen once. V and J are TRBV19 and TRBJ2-7; unclear D gene. This receptor was obtained from an adult in good health. The material sequenced was peripheral blood, taken on day 0 of MenACWY control vaccination. In DNA, the CDR3 is TGTGCCAGTAGTACTTTGGGCTACAATGGCCCCTACGAGCAGTACTTC. This gives the protein CASSTLGYNGPYEQYF.